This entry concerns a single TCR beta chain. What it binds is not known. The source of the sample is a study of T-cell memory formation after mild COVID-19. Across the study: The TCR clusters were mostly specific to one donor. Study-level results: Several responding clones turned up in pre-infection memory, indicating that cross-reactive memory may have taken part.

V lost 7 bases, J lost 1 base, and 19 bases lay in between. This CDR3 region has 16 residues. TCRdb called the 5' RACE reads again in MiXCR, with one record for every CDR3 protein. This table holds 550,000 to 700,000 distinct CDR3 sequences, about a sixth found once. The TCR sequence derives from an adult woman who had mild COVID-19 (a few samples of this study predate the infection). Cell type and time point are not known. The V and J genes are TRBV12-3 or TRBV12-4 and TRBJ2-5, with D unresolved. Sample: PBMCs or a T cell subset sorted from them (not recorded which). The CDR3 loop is CASTLTYSRSQETQYF. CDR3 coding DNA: TGTGCCAGCACCCTGACTTATAGCAGATCCCAAGAGACCCAGTACTTC.